The 25 T cell receptor beta chains reported below all come from one sample, sequenced in a study of control samples from healthy donors and cancer patients. Sequencing was performed with immunoSEQ multiplex PCR; in TCRdb, only in-frame clones are kept and a portion is missing. The sample lists about 94,000 clones; about nine tenths were seen once. The specimen sequenced was blood. Source of these receptors: a woman aged 18-29 years in good health.

The chain is built from TRBV7-2 and TRBJ1-1; D gene ambiguous. The V end was cut by 2 bases, the J end by 3 bases, with 7 bases between. From germline, CDR1 is SGHTA and CDR2 FQGNSA. The CDR3 consists of 13 residues. CDR3 amino acids: CASSLIGDTEAFF. In DNA, the CDR3 is TGTGCCAGCAGCTTAATAGGAGACACTGAAGCTTTCTTT.

V and J are TRBV29-1 and TRBJ1-4; tentatively, D is TRBD1 (5 bases). Germline V CDR1 and CDR2: SQVTM, ANQGSEA. V was cut by 3 bases and J by 5 bases, with 13 bases left in between. The CDR3 totals 14 residues. In DNA form, the CDR3 reads TGCAGCGTTGAGGGCACAGGAGAAAATGAAAAACTGTTTTTT. It translates to CSVEGTGENEKLFF.

The chain recombines TRBV20-1 with TRBJ1-1; D is ambiguous. CDR3 length equals 11 residues. The V end lost 0 bases, the J end lost 4 bases, and 3 bases lay between the germline ends. Germline lookup yields CDR1 DFQATT and CDR2 SNEGSKA (reference sequence). As DNA, the CDR3 is TGCAGTGCTAGAGATTCCACTGAAGCTTTCTTT. This encodes CSARDSTEAFF.

This chain joins TRBV25-1 and TRBJ1-1; perhaps TRBD1 as D (5 bases). There are 14 residues in the CDR3. V was cut by 1 base and J by 8 bases, with 14 bases left in between. Germline CDR1 MGHDK, CDR2 SYGVNS. The CDR3 DNA reads TGTGCCAGCAGTGAATCTCGAGAAGGGGAGGAAGCTTTCTTT. Translated: CASSESREGEEAFF. The whole variable domain, filled in from reference TRBV25-1 and TRBJ1-1, reads EADIYQTPRYLVIGTGKKITLECSQTMGHDKMYWYQQDPGMELHLIHYSYGVNSTEKGDLSSESTVSRIRTEHFPLTLESARPSHTSQYLCASSESREGEEAFFGQGTRLTVV.

This clone was detected only once. The chain uses TRBV6-5 and TRBJ1-1; the D is unclear. V was pared by 5 bases and J by 1 base, with 11 bases between. Germline loops: CDR1 MNHEY, CDR2 SVGAGI. This CDR3 comprises 14 residues. Written as DNA, the CDR3 is TGTGCCAGCAGTCCAAGGTTCCCGAACACTGAAGCTTTCTTT. Protein sequence: CASSPRFPNTEAFF.

This chain links TRBV15 with TRBJ2-1; the D is unclear. The CDR3 has 13 residues. V shed 0 bases and J shed 10 bases, with 10 bases lying between them. The germline CDR1 and CDR2 sequences are LNHNV and YYDKDF (reference sequence). The DNA of the CDR3 is TGTGCCACCAGCAGAGAATCCCAACGGGAGCAGTTCTTC. Translated: CATSRESQREQFF.

The V and J genes are TRBV7-8 and TRBJ2-5; the D gene is possibly TRBD2 (5 bases). Germline CDR1 reads SGHVS; CDR2 reads FQNEAQ. The CDR3 is 13 residues long. The ends were cut back, 7 bases at V and 4 bases at J, with 13 bases in the middle. The CDR3 loop is CASTTRARETQYF. CDR3 nucleotides: TGTGCCAGCACGACGAGGGCTAGAGAGACCCAGTACTTC. Complete variable domain (other parts from reference TRBV7-8 and TRBJ2-5): GAGVSQSPRYKVAKRGQDVALRCDPISGHVSLFWYQQALGQGPEFLTYFQNEAQLDKSGLPSDRFFAERPEGSVSTLKIQRTQQEDSAVYLCASTTRARETQYFGPGTRLLVL.

The chain links TRBV6-5 to TRBJ1-1; TRBD1 is a possible D gene (6 bases). Trimming removed 6 bases at V and 1 base at J, with 9 bases between. The CDR3 contains 13 residues. Germline V gene data show CDR1 as MNHEY and CDR2 as SVGAGI. DNA for the CDR3: TGTGCCAGCAGCGGACAGCCGAACACTGAAGCTTTCTTT. Amino acid sequence: CASSGQPNTEAFF.

Worth noting for this clone: One end of the junction does not line up with germline, which may come from a read error. This same CDR3 is encoded by further DNA sequences in the sample. This chain joins TRBV6-2 or TRBV6-3 and TRBJ2-5, with D perhaps TRBD2 (5 bases). The germline gives CDR1 MNHEY, CDR2 SVGEGT. CDR3 length: 15 amino acids. CDR3 sequence: CASSTDALREETQYF. Written as DNA, the CDR3 is TGTGCTAGCAGCACCGATGCTCTGAGGGAAGAGACCCAGTACTTC.

This clone was counted a single time. The chain carries TRBV6-1 and TRBJ1-2; D not certain. Germline lookup yields CDR1 MNHNS and CDR2 SASEGT. The V and J ends lost 3 bases and 8 bases respectively, with 16 bases between them. The CDR3 extends over 14 amino acids. CDR3 bases: TGTGCCAGCAGTGACCCGGGAGGAGACGAGGGCTACACCTTC. This sequence encodes CASSDPGGDEGYTF.

This clone was detected only once. The chain recombines TRBV5-8 with TRBJ1-3, with TRBD1 matching over 7 bases. Trimming at V came to 0 bases and at J to 7 bases, leaving 10 bases not matched to a gene. The germline V gene has CDR1 SGHTS and CDR2 YDEGEE. This CDR3 has 16 amino acids. The CDR3 loop is CASSLGDDRDRNTIYF. For the CDR3, the DNA is TGTGCCAGCAGCTTGGGGGACGACAGGGATAGGAACACCATATATTTT.

This sequence joins TRBV5-4 and TRBJ2-3, with D unresolved. CDR1 SGHNT and CDR2 YYREEE come from the germline V gene (reference sequence). The V end lost 2 bases, the J end lost 1 base, and 14 bases lay between the germline ends. The CDR3 extends over 16 amino acids. The CDR3 coding sequence is TGTGCCAGCAGCTTTTTGGATGACCCCGGCACAGATACGCAGTATTTT. Its protein is CASSFLDDPGTDTQYF.

The chain carries TRBV6-5 and TRBJ1-2, with D unclear. The ends were cut back, 6 bases at V and 7 bases at J, with 21 bases in the middle. Germline CDR1 is MNHEY and CDR2 is SVGAGI. The CDR3 sequence is 15 residues long. CDR3 sequence (DNA): TGTGCCAGCAGCCCCAACCCGGACCGCCCACGTGGCTACACCTTC. Translating it yields CASSPNPDRPRGYTF.

The V call is TRBV11-2, the J call TRBJ2-7; TRBD1 or TRBD2 may be the D gene (6 bases each). The ends were cut back, 5 bases at V and 3 bases at J, with 11 bases in the middle. The germline V gene has CDR1 SGHAT and CDR2 FQNNGV. The CDR3 consists of 13 residues. In nucleotides, the CDR3 is TGTGCCAGCAGCCCCGGGGGCATCTACGAGCAGTACTTC. Translating gives CASSPGGIYEQYF.

The V gene is TRBV4-1, the J gene TRBJ2-7; 10 bases line up with TRBD1. The germline V gene has CDR1 MGHRA and CDR2 YSYEKL. J was trimmed by 2 bases and V by 3 bases; bases with no gene match: 7. CDR3 size: 16 residues. CDR3 sequence: CASSQAPGQGPYEQYF. CDR3 DNA: TGCGCCAGCAGCCAGGCACCGGGACAGGGGCCCTACGAGCAGTACTTC.

This sequence joins TRBV2 and TRBJ2-7, with D unclear. The CDR3 covers 11 residues. The germline V gene encodes CDR1 SNHLY and CDR2 FYNNEI. With 8 bases removed from V and 5 bases from J, the gap between germline ends came to 10 bases. CDR3 sequence: CASVEFDEQYF. DNA for the CDR3: TGTGCCAGCGTAGAATTCGACGAGCAGTACTTC.

The chain has TRBV6-5 and TRBJ2-1, with 10 positions matching TRBD2. V shed 8 bases, J shed 2 bases, and the junction held 6 bases outside the gene matches. From germline, CDR1 is MNHEY and CDR2 SVGAGI. The CDR3 sequence is 15 residues long. CDR3 nucleotide sequence: TGTGCCAGCGCTACTAGCGGGACAACCTACAATGAGCAGTTCTTC. It codes for CASATSGTTYNEQFF.

The rearrangement joins TRBV11-1 to TRBJ2-1; 9 nucleotides align to TRBD1. This CDR3 region has 15 residues. Germline V gene lookup returns CDR1 SGHAT and CDR2 FQDESV (reference sequence). V lost 5 bases and J lost 3; bases outside the gene matches: 5. Written as DNA, the CDR3 is TGTGCCAGCAGCCCGGGACAGGGAGTCTACAATGAGCAGTTCTTC. Protein: CASSPGQGVYNEQFF.

This chain links TRBV7-3 with TRBJ1-5; D possibly corresponds to TRBD1 (6 bases). Germline loops: CDR1 SGHTA, CDR2 FQGTGA. The CDR3 length is 15 residues. Trimming took off 1 base at V and 4 bases at J, with 11 bases between the two ends. For the CDR3, the DNA is TGTGCCAGCAGCTTAATCGGGGGGCAGAATCAGCCCCAGCATTTT. Protein product: CASSLIGGQNQPQHF. The entire variable domain, with the rest obtained from reference TRBV7-3 and TRBJ1-5, is as follows: GAGVSQTPSNKVTEKGKYVELRCDPISGHTALYWYRQSLGQGPEFLIYFQGTGAADDSGLPNDRFFAVRPEGSVSTLKIQRTERGDSAVYLCASSLIGGQNQPQHFGDGTRLSIL.

The V and J genes are TRBV5-4 and TRBJ1-2, with 12 bases that match TRBD1. The V and J ends lost 3 bases and 4 bases, in that order; junction bases with no gene match: 4. The length of the CDR3 is 15 residues. The germline V gene has CDR1 SGHNT and CDR2 YYREEE (reference sequence). The CDR3 reads CASSWGQGAVYGYTF. The CDR3 DNA reads as TGTGCCAGCAGCTGGGGACAGGGGGCGGTCTATGGCTACACCTTC. The full variable domain, with the rest looked up from reference TRBV5-4 and TRBJ1-2, is ETGVTQSPTHLIKTRGQQVTLRCSSQSGHNTVSWYQQALGQGPQFIFQYYREEENGRGNFPPRFSGLQFPNYSSELNVNALELDDSALYLCASSWGQGAVYGYTFGSGTRLTVV.

This clone is a singleton in its sample. The chain links TRBV10-3 to TRBJ2-2, with TRBD2 matching 7 bases. Germline values: CDR1 ENHRY, CDR2 SYGVKD. With 3 bases clipped from V and 2 bases from J, the junction kept 6 bases outside the gene matches. The CDR3 spans 16 residues. The CDR3 nucleotides read TGTGCCATCAGTGAACCGAGCGGGGCCAACACCGGGGAGCTGTTTTTT. Its protein product is CAISEPSGANTGELFF.

V and J are TRBV12-5 and TRBJ1-1; 7 bases agree with TRBD1. Germline V gene sequence: CDR1 LGHNT, CDR2 FRNRAP. The CDR3 contains 14 residues. Unmatched junction bases numbered 6, after V lost 6 bases and J lost 2 bases. The CDR3 DNA is TGTGCTAGTGGAATGACAGGGTCAAACACTGAAGCTTTCTTT. As protein: CASGMTGSNTEAFF. The full variable domain, rest sourced from reference TRBV12-5 and TRBJ1-1, is DARVTQTPRHKVTEMGQEVTMRCQPILGHNTVFWYRQTMMQGLELLAYFRNRAPLDDSGMPKDRFSAEMPDATLATLKIQPSEPRDSAVYFCASGMTGSNTEAFFGQGTRLTVV.

This chain joins TRBV7-8 and TRBJ1-5; D gene uncertain. The V and J ends lost 5 bases and 4 bases respectively, with 15 bases between them. This CDR3 region has 15 residues. Germline V gene data show CDR1 as SGHVS and CDR2 as FQNEAQ. CDR3 in amino acids: CASSPTGSLNQPQHF. In DNA form, the CDR3 reads TGTGCCAGCAGCCCAACCGGGTCTTTAAATCAGCCCCAGCATTTT.

The chain combines TRBV6-1 with TRBJ2-3, with TRBD2 as a possible D gene (6 bases). The CDR3 has 17 residues. Trimming pared 1 base from V and 2 bases from J, leaving 16 bases between. Looked up from germline, CDR1 is MNHNS and CDR2 is SASEGT. CDR3 sequence reads: CASSEGWRLDHTDTQYF. The CDR3 region has the DNA TGTGCCAGCAGTGAAGGTTGGCGACTAGACCACACAGATACGCAGTATTTT.

This rearrangement joins TRBV9 to TRBJ2-7; 13 nucleotides agree with TRBD2. J lost 1 base, V lost 4 bases, and 5 bases had no gene match. The CDR3 runs to 16 residues. Germline-derived CDR1 and CDR2 are SGDLS and YYNGEE. The CDR3 protein is CASSPQLAGGSYEQYF. CDR3 coding DNA: TGTGCCAGCAGCCCCCAACTAGCGGGGGGGTCCTACGAGCAGTACTTC. The variable domain in full, with the rest retrieved from reference TRBV9 and TRBJ2-7, is DSGVTQTPKHLITATGQRVTLRCSPRSGDLSVYWYQQSLDQGLQFLIQYYNGEERAKGNILERFSAQQFPDLHSELNLSSLELGDSALYFCASSPQLAGGSYEQYFGPGTRLTVT.